The clone carrying this T cell receptor beta chain was counted at least ten times. Unique molecular identifiers tagged the TCRbeta library. A single record per CDR3 protein comes from TCRdb applying MiXCR to the PCR reads. The sample has about 600,000 distinct CDR3 sequences; under 12% are singletons. The data were taken from a study of T-cell reconstitution after alpha-beta-depleted transplantation in children. The starting material was PBMCs from the stem cell graft donor, obtained from the stem cell graft. The TCR originated in a human donor who donated a stem cell graft to a child with acute myeloid leukemia.

The chain's CDR3 is CASSMDRAETQQYF. In DNA form, the CDR3 reads TGTGCCAGCAGTATGGACAGGGCAGAAACTCAGCAGTACTTC. The chain couples TRBV12-3 or TRBV12-4 to TRBJ2-7; 8 bases are shared with TRBD1. V was pared by 5 bases and J by 8 bases, with 11 bases of the junction left unmatched. There are 14 residues in the CDR3.